This T cell receptor beta chain was recovered during a study of blood T cells in healthy people across ages. The use of a sample-barcoded 5' primer and a J-beta primer mix characterized a second PCR of roughly 6 to 12 cycles. The template-switch adaptor was a 5' adaptor with 12 random nucleotides. It tagged each cDNA molecule. From the 5' RACE reads, TCRdb called clonotypes with MiXCR, one entry per CDR3 protein. The sample has under 950,000 distinct CDR3 sequences; about 20% are singletons. V shed 3 bases and J 6 bases; nucleotides not matched to a gene: 4. The length of the CDR3 is 13 residues. Findings of the study overall: Naive CD4+ cell counts and diversity both ran higher in long-lived than in aged donors.

This clonotype was seen a handful of times. The antigen is unknown. The J gene is TRBJ2-5, the V gene TRBV12-3 or TRBV12-4; 7 bases fit TRBD2. This clonotype was sampled from a man in his sixties or seventies in good health. The sequenced sample consisted of blood. Here the CDR3 DNA reads TGTGCCAGCAGTTTGGGAGGGGTCAAGACCCAGTACTTC. It is translated as CASSLGGVKTQYF.